The rows below give T cell receptor beta chains drawn from one sample of a study of cytomegalovirus exposure and HLA in healthy donors. Sequencing used immunoSEQ multiplex PCR; TCRdb keeps in-frame clones, though not all of them. Among approximately 24,000 clones listed, under 70% were seen once. Sequenced: PBMCs. The source of these receptors is a woman aged 50 to 65 in good health and CMV-seronegative. CDR3s include the opening cysteine and the closing phenylalanine or tryptophan. Each record gives: CDR3 DNA, CDR3 protein, clone size, V gene, D gene, J gene. D genes are given only for firm matches. Clone size, where shown, is once, few, many, or a class for clones that have expanded.

TGCAGCGCTTTGAGAGGGACCTACGAGCAGTACTTC | CSALRGTYEQYF | . | TRBV29-1 | . | TRBJ2-7
TGCGCCAGCAGGCCGGGACAGGGAAATGGCGACGAGCAGTACTTC | CASRPGQGNGDEQYF | . | TRBV10-1 | TRBD1 | TRBJ2-7
TGTGCCAGCAGCTTCGGGGTGGGCACTGAAGCTTTCTTT | CASSFGVGTEAFF | . | TRBV7-6 | . | TRBJ1-1
TGTGCCAGCAAGAGGAACACTGAAGCTTTCTTT | CASKRNTEAFF | . | TRBV6-5 | . | TRBJ1-1
TGTGCCAGCAGTGAAAGGAGTCGGGGAAGGTGGCCCCAGCATTTT | CASSERSRGRWPQHF | . | TRBV2 | . | TRBJ1-5
TGTGCCAGCAGCGCCTCCAGGGCAGGGGAAAAGACCCAGTACTTC | CASSASRAGEKTQYF | . | TRBV9 | . | TRBJ2-5
TGCGCCAGCAGCTCGACAGGCAGTAACACTGAAGCTTTCTTT | CASSSTGSNTEAFF | . | TRBV5-1 | . | TRBJ1-1
TGCGCCAGCAGCCAAGATAGGGGGGGTCCCAATCAGCCCCAGCATTTT | CASSQDRGGPNQPQHF | . | TRBV4-1 | . | TRBJ1-5
TGTGCTAGTGGTAAGAGGGGGCAAGAGACCCAGTACTTC | CASGKRGQETQYF | . | TRBV12-5 | . | TRBJ2-5
TGTGCCAGCAGCGTCAGTCCGCAGAACACTGAAGCTTTCTTT | CASSVSPQNTEAFF | . | TRBV9 | . | TRBJ1-1
TGTGCCAGCAGTTATGGGGGGGGGCAGCCCCAGCATTTT | CASSYGGGQPQHF | medium-sized | TRBV28 | . | TRBJ1-5
TGTGCCAGCTCACCACTGGAAACAGGGGGCACTGAAGCTTTCTTT | CASSPLETGGTEAFF | . | TRBV18 | TRBD1 | TRBJ1-1